Below are 6 T cell receptor beta chains sequenced from a single sample in a study of response to subunit inactivated influenza vaccine. TCRdb used MiXCR to reprocess the RT-PCR reads, holding one entry per CDR3 protein. The sample comprises roughly 700,000 distinct CDR3 sequences, approximately 15% of which are singletons, and around 6.5% rests with the top ten. This specimen consisted of PBMCs from blood, obtained roughly 2 weeks before vaccination. The receptors come from a man aged 45-60 years who received an inactivated influenza vaccine.

The chain recombines TRBV20-1 with TRBJ2-5; TRBD1 agrees at 7 bases. This CDR3 contains 13 residues. Germline V lookup: CDR1 DFQATT, CDR2 SNEGSKA (reference sequence). V lost 6 bases, J lost 5 bases, and 9 bases stayed unmatched. CDR3 coding DNA: TGCAGTGCCCCAACAGGGGTGTTGGAGACCCAGTACTTC. Amino acids: CSAPTGVLETQYF.

This clonotype was recorded a few times. This chain uses TRBV9 with TRBJ1-5, with D maybe TRBD1 (6 bases). This CDR3 has 16 amino acids. The V and J ends lost 5 bases and 3 bases respectively, with 18 bases between them. Germline-derived CDR1 and CDR2 are SGDLS and YYNGEE. CDR3 sequence reads: CASSPEGGGFNQPQHF. DNA of the CDR3: TGTGCCAGCAGTCCCGAAGGAGGGGGGTTCAATCAGCCCCAGCATTTT.

A few counts support this clonotype. The chain has TRBV7-2 and TRBJ2-7; TRBD2 aligns across 8 bases. The ends lost 1 base at V and 5 bases at J; junction bases unmatched: 10. Germline CDR1 reads SGHTA; CDR2 reads FQGNSA. This CDR3 contains 16 residues. The CDR3 loop reads CASSLGGTRVGDEQYF. In DNA form, the CDR3 reads TGTGCCAGCAGCTTAGGGGGGACTAGAGTTGGAGACGAGCAGTACTTC. Complete variable domain (other parts from reference TRBV7-2 and TRBJ2-7): GAGVSQSPSNKVTEKGKDVELRCDPISGHTALYWYRQSLGQGLEFLIYFQGNSAPDKSGLPSDRFSAERTGGSVSTLTIQRTQQEDSAVYLCASSLGGTRVGDEQYFGPGTRLTVT.

This clonotype appeared a few times. This sequence joins TRBV6-2 or TRBV6-3 and TRBJ2-7; 7 bases are a match to TRBD1. Germline CDR1 reads MNHEY; CDR2 reads SVGEGT. V trimming: 2 bases; J trimming: 5 bases; junction bases outside the gene matches: 9. The CDR3 consists of 15 residues. The CDR3 region has the DNA TGTGCCAGCAGTTACCACGGGACAGCAAAAAACGAGCAGTACTTC. As protein: CASSYHGTAKNEQYF.

The table lists this clonotype with a few counts. J is TRBJ2-4 and V is TRBV15; the D is unclear. Germline V lookup: CDR1 LNHNV, CDR2 YYDKDF (reference sequence). V shed 5 bases and J shed 0 bases, with 17 bases lying between them. CDR3 length equals 17 residues. In nucleotides, the CDR3 is TGTGCCACCAGCCACCTTCCGGCGGAACTAGCCAAAAACATTCAGTACTTC. It encodes CATSHLPAELAKNIQYF. The full variable domain, with the rest looked up from reference TRBV15 and TRBJ2-4, is DAMVIQNPRYQVTQFGKPVTLSCSQTLNHNVMYWYQQKSSQAPKLLFHYYDKDFNNEADTPDNFQSRRPNTSFCFLDIRSPGLGDTAMYLCATSHLPAELAKNIQYFGAGTRLSVL.

This rearrangement joins TRBV5-5 to TRBJ2-1, with 7 bases lining up with TRBD2. Germline CDR1 SGHKS, CDR2 YYEKEE (reference sequence). The CDR3 loop spans 16 amino acids. The V segment lost 0 bases and the J segment 4 bases; nucleotides outside the gene matches: 7. CDR3 in amino acids: CASSLEASGEYNEQFF. CDR3 DNA sequence: TGTGCCAGCAGCTTGGAGGCTAGCGGTGAATACAATGAGCAGTTCTTC.